This T cell receptor beta chain was observed in a study of shared clonotypes between healthy human individuals. Every one of the donors was a Caucasian adult that lived in Nashville, Tennessee. Concerning this clone itself: What it recognizes is unknown.

V lost 4 bases to trimming and J lost 5 bases, with 17 bases between them. The CDR3 contains 15 residues. Study findings and constraints: The authors sampled blood alone, and tissue repertoires likely differ.

Profiled with immunoSEQ multiplex PCR; TCRdb holds only in-frame clones, not every one. The table lists millions of clones, over 85% of them singletons. The chain is built from TRBV23-1 and TRBJ1-2, with a possible D match to TRBD1 (5 bases). TRBV23-1 is designated an ORF whose function remains uncertain. The origin of this receptor is a young man in good health. The sample was naive CD4+ T cells sorted from blood. Documented subset: CD45RA+ positively selected. The CDR3 nucleotides are TGCGCCAGCAGTCGCAGATGGGACCGTAGGTATGGCTACACCTTC. Translation: CASSRRWDRRYGYTF.